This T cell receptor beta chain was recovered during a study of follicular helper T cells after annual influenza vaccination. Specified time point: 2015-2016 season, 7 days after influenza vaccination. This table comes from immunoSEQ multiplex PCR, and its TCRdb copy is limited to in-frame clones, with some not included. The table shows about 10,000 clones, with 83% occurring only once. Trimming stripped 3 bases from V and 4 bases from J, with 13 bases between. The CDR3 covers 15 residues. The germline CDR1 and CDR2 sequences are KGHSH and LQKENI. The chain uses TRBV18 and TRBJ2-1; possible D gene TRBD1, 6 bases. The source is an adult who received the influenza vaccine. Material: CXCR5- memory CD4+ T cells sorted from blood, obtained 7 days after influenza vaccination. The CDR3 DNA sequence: TGTGCCAGCTCACCCCGTCAGGGGCAATACAATGAGCAGTTCTTC. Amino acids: CASSPRQGQYNEQFF.